One and the same sample provided the 27 T cell receptor beta chains below, sequenced in a study. MiXCR, applied by TCRdb to the RT-PCR reads, yields one record per CDR3 protein. The sample gives almost 700,000 distinct CDR3 sequences, 14% of which show up once; about 3.6% is in the top ten. Material: memory CD4+ T cells from blood. The origin of the receptors is a female donor in good health, serving as a healthy control.

The genes are TRBV12-3 or TRBV12-4 and TRBJ2-1; D may be TRBD1 (5 bases). CDR3 length: 13 amino acids. V was pared by 6 bases and J by 7 bases, with 13 bases between. The CDR3 loop reads CASSTGQLNEQFF. CDR3 sequence (DNA): TGTGCCAGCAGCACCGGACAACTAAATGAGCAGTTCTTC.

The chain links TRBV20-1 to TRBJ2-3; possibly TRBD2 for D (6 bases). Germline V gene lookup returns CDR1 DFQATT and CDR2 SNEGSKA (reference sequence). The CDR3 has 12 residues. The CDR3 nucleotides are TGCACCGCTGAGGCGGGACCAGATACGCAGTATTTT. Its protein product is CTAEAGPDTQYF.

In its sample, this clonotype was seen a few times. This rearrangement joins TRBV6-1 to TRBJ2-7, with D maybe TRBD2 (5 bases). This CDR3 has 14 amino acids. Trimming removed 6 bases at V and 1 base at J, with 13 bases between. Germline CDR1 reads MNHNS; CDR2 reads SASEGT. For the CDR3, the DNA is TGTGCCAGCAGGACTTCAATAGCGTCCTACGAGCAGTACTTC. This sequence encodes CASRTSIASYEQYF.

This clonotype came up many times. J is TRBJ2-1 and V is TRBV29-1; no clear D. Trimming took 7 bases from V and 6 from J, leaving 13 bases between them. CDR3 length: 12 residues. The germline gives CDR1 SQVTM, CDR2 ANQGSEA. The CDR3 sequence is CSGIYPSNEQFF. DNA of the CDR3: TGCAGCGGAATCTACCCATCCAATGAGCAGTTCTTC.

In its sample, this clonotype was seen a few times. The chain uses TRBV18 and TRBJ1-1; D not certain. Germline CDR1 and CDR2: KGHSH and LQKENI. CDR3 length: 17 amino acids. The ends were cut back, 3 bases at V and 0 bases at J, with 17 bases in the middle. The CDR3 DNA sequence: TGTGCCAGCTCACCGGCGACCCTGGGGAGCCTGAACACTGAAGCTTTCTTT. This sequence encodes CASSPATLGSLNTEAFF.

The chain is built from TRBV6-1 and TRBJ1-2; the D is unclear. The CDR3 runs 14 residues. From germline, CDR1 is MNHNS and CDR2 SASEGT. V was trimmed by 7 bases and J by 4 bases, leaving 16 bases between them. The CDR3: CASTINLGTYGYTF. DNA of the CDR3: TGTGCCAGCACTATAAACCTGGGCACCTATGGCTACACCTTC.

The chain employs TRBV19 and TRBJ1-1; D gene uncertain. CDR1 LNHDA and CDR2 SQIVND come from the germline V gene (reference sequence). This CDR3 comprises 15 residues. V was cut by 5 bases and J by 1 base, with 14 bases left in between. The CDR3 nucleotides read TGTGCCAGTAGTGACCAACGGGCCGGGAACACTGAAGCTTTCTTT. Encoded protein: CASSDQRAGNTEAFF. The entire variable domain, with the rest obtained from reference TRBV19 and TRBJ1-1, is as follows: DGGITQSPKYLFRKEGQNVTLSCEQNLNHDAMYWYRQDPGQGLRLIYYSQIVNDFQKGDIAEGYSVSREKKESFPLTVTSAQKNPTAFYLCASSDQRAGNTEAFFGQGTRLTVV.

The chain carries TRBV2 and TRBJ2-7, with 9 bases lining up with TRBD1. Trimming took 4 bases from V and 5 from J; bases not matched to a gene: 3. Germline CDR1 SNHLY, CDR2 FYNNEI. This CDR3 contains 13 residues. The CDR3 is CASSGQGVNEQYF. The DNA for the CDR3 is TGTGCCAGCAGTGGACAGGGGGTAAACGAGCAGTACTTC.

The V gene is TRBV11-2, the J gene TRBJ2-3; no clear D. The germline gives CDR1 SGHAT, CDR2 FQNNGV. The V gene lost 2 bases and the J gene lost 4 bases, with 13 bases spanning the gap. This CDR3 comprises 15 residues. The CDR3 DNA sequence: TGTGCCAGCAGCTTAACTGGAGATGGTGCAGATACGCAGTATTTT. Protein sequence: CASSLTGDGADTQYF.

This clonotype was recorded a few times. The J gene is TRBJ2-5, the V gene TRBV20-1, with a weak D call TRBD1 (5 bases). The CDR3 has 13 residues. CDR1 is DFQATT, CDR2 SNEGSKA, per germline (reference sequence). V was clipped by 3 bases and J by 4 bases, with 12 bases between them. CDR3 residues: CSARVGVSETQYF. CDR3 DNA: TGCAGTGCTAGGGTAGGGGTTTCAGAGACCCAGTACTTC.

This clonotype was observed at least ten times. The gene calls are TRBV29-1 and TRBJ2-5, with D possibly being TRBD1 (6 bases). CDR1 and CDR2 (germline): SQVTM, ANQGSEA. V was cut by 4 bases and J by 4 bases, with 7 bases left in between. This CDR3 region has 11 residues. The CDR3 here is CSVARGETQYF. The CDR3 nucleotides are TGCAGCGTTGCCAGGGGAGAGACCCAGTACTTC. The variable domain in full, completed from reference TRBV29-1 and TRBJ2-5, reads SAVISQKPSRDICQRGTSLTIQCQVDSQVTMMFWYRQQPGQSLTLIATANQGSEATYESGFVIDKFPISRPNLTFSTLTVSNMSPEDSSIYLCSVARGETQYFGPGTRLLVL.

This clonotype has ten or more counts. The rearrangement uses TRBV7-9 and TRBJ1-1; D call uncertain. This CDR3 has 12 amino acids. Germline CDR1 and CDR2: SEHNR and FQNEAQ (reference sequence). Trimming took 1 base from V and 3 from J, leaving 3 bases between them. The DNA for the CDR3 is TGTGCCAGCAGCTTAGATGACACTGAAGCTTTCTTT. This codes for CASSLDDTEAFF.

This clonotype was detected many times. This chain connects TRBV6-5 to TRBJ2-5; D may correspond to TRBD1 or TRBD2 (5 bases each). CDR1 MNHEY and CDR2 SVGAGI come from the germline V gene. This CDR3 is built from 15 residues. The V gene lost 8 bases and the J gene lost 0 bases, with 16 bases spanning the gap. The CDR3 spells CASGTGTADQETQYF. CDR3 nucleotides: TGTGCCAGCGGAACCGGGACGGCAGACCAAGAGACCCAGTACTTC.

The rearrangement links TRBV7-2 to TRBJ2-7; D gene ambiguous. V dropped 3 bases and J dropped 9 bases, with 12 bases sitting between them. The CDR3 runs to 12 residues. Germline-derived CDR1 and CDR2 are SGHTA and FQGNSA. The CDR3 DNA reads as TGTGCCAGCAGCTTGGATGTGGGTGGGCAGTACTTC. Protein product: CASSLDVGGQYF. Complete variable domain (other parts from reference TRBV7-2 and TRBJ2-7): GAGVSQSPSNKVTEKGKDVELRCDPISGHTALYWYRQSLGQGLEFLIYFQGNSAPDKSGLPSDRFSAERTGGSVSTLTIQRTQQEDSAVYLCASSLDVGGQYFGPGTRLTVT.

This clonotype was seen a handful of times. The rearrangement joins TRBV20-1 to TRBJ1-2; D not certain. The germline V gene encodes CDR1 DFQATT and CDR2 SNEGSKA (reference sequence). Trimming left V 5 bases short and J 1 base short, with 20 bases between. The CDR3 spans 16 residues. This CDR3 is CSAGSMDPGINYGYTF. The CDR3 coding sequence is TGCAGTGCTGGTAGTATGGACCCCGGGATTAACTATGGCTACACCTTC.

Here the CDR3 DNA reads TGTGCCAGCAGCCTGACAGTTGACAATTCACCCCTCCACTTT. It encodes CASSLTVDNSPLHF. V usage is TRBV7-6 and J usage is TRBJ1-6, with D perhaps TRBD1 (5 bases). The length of the CDR3 is 14 residues. CDR1 is SGHVS and CDR2 is FNYEAQ in the germline V gene. V lost 5 bases and J lost 7, with 12 bases in between.

This clonotype has a handful of counts. V usage is TRBV7-9 and J usage is TRBJ2-1, with 7 bases lining up with TRBD1. V trimming: 1 base; J trimming: 6 bases; junction bases outside the gene matches: 6. CDR3 size: 15 residues. The V gene's germline CDR1 is SEHNR and CDR2 FQNEAQ (reference sequence). The CDR3 region has the DNA TGTGCCAGCAGCTTAGGGCAGGGGACAGTCAATGAGCAGTTCTTC. Protein: CASSLGQGTVNEQFF. Variable domain in full (rest from reference TRBV7-9 and TRBJ2-1): DTGVSQNPRHKITKRGQNVTFRCDPISEHNRLYWYRQTLGQGPEFLTYFQNEAQLEKSRLLSDRFSAERPKGSFSTLEIQRTEQGDSAMYLCASSLGQGTVNEQFFGPGTRLTVL.

At least ten counts were recorded for this clonotype. This sequence joins TRBV5-1 and TRBJ2-5; D may match TRBD1 or TRBD2 (5 bases each). The CDR3 extends over 13 amino acids. The germline CDR1 and CDR2 sequences are SGHRS and YFSETQ. V was cut by 4 bases and J by 1 base, with 8 bases left in between. CDR3 amino acids: CASSTGPQETQYF. CDR3 in DNA: TGCGCCAGCAGCACGGGACCCCAAGAGACCCAGTACTTC.

In this sample, this clonotype turned up many times. The V and J genes are TRBV20-1 and TRBJ2-3, with TRBD2 as a possible D gene (6 bases). This CDR3 spans 15 amino acids. Germline V gives CDR1 DFQATT, CDR2 SNEGSKA (reference sequence). Trimming took 5 bases from V and 4 from J, leaving 19 bases between them. The CDR3 here is CSALATSSSADTQYF. The CDR3 nucleotides read TGCAGTGCTCTCGCTACTAGCTCTTCGGCAGATACGCAGTATTTT.

This clonotype was seen ten or more times. V and J are TRBV24-1 and TRBJ2-3, with 7 positions matching TRBD1. V dropped 4 bases and J dropped 3; count of bases not matched to a gene: 6. Germline V CDR1 and CDR2: KGHDR, SFDVKD. The CDR3 loop spans 15 amino acids. This CDR3 is CATSDIQGRTDTQYF. As DNA, the CDR3 is TGTGCCACCAGTGACATACAGGGGAGAACAGATACGCAGTATTTT.

This clonotype occurred a few times. This chain connects TRBV6-1 to TRBJ2-7; D gene unclear. The CDR3 has 11 residues. V dropped 10 bases and J dropped 3 bases, with 10 bases sitting between them. Germline CDR1 is MNHNS and CDR2 is SASEGT. This CDR3 reads CATLDNYEQYF. CDR3 in DNA: TGTGCCACACTTGATAACTACGAGCAGTACTTC.

In this sample, this clonotype turned up a few times. This sequence joins TRBV4-1 and TRBJ2-3; 7 positions agree with TRBD1. CDR3 size: 16 residues. J lost 4 bases, V lost 0 bases, and 7 bases had no gene match. Germline V gives CDR1 MGHRA, CDR2 YSYEKL. The CDR3 DNA follows: TGCGCCAGCAGCCAAGAAGAGGGGGCATTTGCAGATACGCAGTATTTT. Its protein product is CASSQEEGAFADTQYF.

The chain combines TRBV27 with TRBJ2-7; TRBD2 aligns across 9 bases. Unmatched junction bases numbered 10, after V lost 8 bases and J lost 5 bases. CDR1 and CDR2 from the germline V gene are MNHEY and SMNVEV (reference sequence). This CDR3 contains 14 residues. The CDR3 bases are TGTGCCAGCGGACGTGGAATAGCGGGAGACGAGCAGTACTTC. Protein: CASGRGIAGDEQYF.

Only a few counts were recorded for this clonotype. The CDR3: CSAIDDPRGNQPQHF. DNA of the CDR3: TGCAGTGCTATCGACGACCCGCGGGGCAATCAGCCCCAGCATTTT. The gene calls are TRBV20-1 and TRBJ1-5; D not resolved. The CDR3 totals 15 residues. CDR1 is DFQATT, CDR2 SNEGSKA, per germline (reference sequence). V lost 4 bases to trimming and J lost 2 bases, with 15 bases between them.

The chain couples TRBV7-3 to TRBJ1-3; the D is unclear. Germline CDR1 and CDR2: SGHTA and FQGTGA. The CDR3 extends over 16 amino acids. V lost 0 bases to trimming and J lost 3 bases, with 12 bases between them. The CDR3 reads CASSLTGAGVGNTIYF. In DNA, the CDR3 is TGTGCCAGCAGCTTAACGGGAGCCGGGGTTGGAAACACCATATATTTT.

This clonotype was counted at least ten times. The chain couples TRBV6-5 to TRBJ2-6, with no clear D. Trimming stripped 2 bases from V and 0 bases from J, with 11 bases between. Germline V gene lookup returns CDR1 MNHEY and CDR2 SVGAGI. The CDR3 sequence is 17 residues long. The CDR3 here is CASSYTRPSSGANVLTF. The CDR3 DNA follows: TGTGCCAGCAGTTACACAAGACCGAGCTCTGGGGCCAACGTCCTGACTTTC.

This clonotype has a count of ten or more. The chain employs TRBV29-1 and TRBJ1-1; no clear D. Trimming left V 5 bases short and J 7 bases short, with 8 bases between. Germline CDR1 is SQVTM and CDR2 is ANQGSEA. This CDR3 is built from 10 residues. Here the CDR3 reads CSVTQVEAFF. In DNA form, the CDR3 reads TGCAGCGTTACCCAGGTTGAAGCTTTCTTT.